Below, one T cell receptor (beta chain) is given with its context. Its specific antigen is unknown. Nothing much larger sits one base from this clone, and base qualities are not available. The data were taken from a study of T-cell memory formation after mild COVID-19 (dated by TCRdb to about 2021). In terms of the full investigation: TCR sequence clusters from the two donors were largely donor specific. T-cell clones expanding and contracting after mild COVID-19 in a couple of donors were tracked by longitudinal TCRalpha and TCRbeta repertoire sequencing. The cohort comprised two young, previously healthy adult volunteers, one female and one male. Results and caveats for the whole study, not just this receptor: Contracting CD4+ clones were located mainly in the CM and EM memory subsets, whereas CD8+ clones were found to be enriched in EMRA. The detection of some responding clones in pre-infection memory suggests that pre-existing cross-reactive memory T cells joined the SARS-CoV-2 response. Only two mild cases were covered in the study, and larger cohorts including severe cases with pre-infection samples were considered necessary. Balanced CD4/CD8 phenotypes were observed for clones contracting from day 15 to 85, whereas a bias towards CD4+ was observed for a second wave of clones expanding from day 15 to 37. SARS-CoV-2 specificity of the second-wave clones peaking on day 37 was not confirmed.

The run used an Illumina NovaSeq 6000. Using 5'RACE with constant-segment primers, TCRalpha and TCRbeta cDNA libraries were constructed, with sample barcodes and unique molecular identifiers added in the process. Trizol reagent was used to extract RNA from every sample. Library amplification was performed in two PCR steps, and a second sample barcode and Illumina TruSeq adapters were introduced in the second step. Sequencing of the libraries was done on an Illumina NovaSeq, producing 2 x 150 bp paired-end reads. The original pipeline was this. The reads were demultiplexed and collapsed into UMI-guided consensus sequences using migec v1.2.7. Using mixcr v2.1.11, UMI consensuses were aligned to TRA and TRB V and J templates and then assembled into clonotypes. A clonotype was counted as expanded or contracted only when both edgeR and NoisET called the clonotype significant, with the noise models trained on biological replicates. edgeR calls used a false discovery rate-adjusted p below 0.01 and a log2 fold-change threshold of 1. PCA with hierarchical clustering of max-normalized trajectories of the 1000 most abundant clonotypes was used as exploratory dynamics analysis. Separately sequenced CD4+ and CD8+ repertoires were used to assign a CD4 or CD8 phenotype to each responding clone. In TCRdb, the public reads were trimmed at Q25 with fastp and aligned with MiXCR, with productive beta chains retained. Rows matching on CDR3 protein sequence are summarized as one entry with the most common DNA and genes. TCRdb, rather than the study authors, made the V and J calls. The sample table shows about 55,000 distinct CDR3 sequences, and over 7.5% are seen once. Jointly, the top ten make up more than 0.95% of the sample.

Ficoll-Paque density gradient centrifugation was the method used to isolate PBMCs. The CDR3 sequence holds 14 residues, the cysteine and phenylalanine included. CDR3 DNA only is kept here, 42 bases in frame from base 1. Deletion took 5 bases off V and 0 bases off J, with a span of 11 bases between the germline ends. CDR1 and CDR2 were assigned from the germline V gene (reference sequence) as DFQATT and SNEGSKA. This sequence uses TRBV20-1 and TRBJ2-1; a weak D assignment points to TRBD2 (5 bases agree). The clonotype was recovered from a man between 18 and 29 years old who had mild COVID-19 (a few samples of this study predate the infection). The sample titles of this study are shuffled in the database, so cell type and time point are left out; the donor was told from shared clones. The sample taken for sequencing was PBMCs or a T cell subset sorted from them (not recorded which). The bases are TGCAGTGCTTGTCGGGATAGCTCCTACAATGAGCAGTTCTTC. Its protein is CSACRDSSYNEQFF.